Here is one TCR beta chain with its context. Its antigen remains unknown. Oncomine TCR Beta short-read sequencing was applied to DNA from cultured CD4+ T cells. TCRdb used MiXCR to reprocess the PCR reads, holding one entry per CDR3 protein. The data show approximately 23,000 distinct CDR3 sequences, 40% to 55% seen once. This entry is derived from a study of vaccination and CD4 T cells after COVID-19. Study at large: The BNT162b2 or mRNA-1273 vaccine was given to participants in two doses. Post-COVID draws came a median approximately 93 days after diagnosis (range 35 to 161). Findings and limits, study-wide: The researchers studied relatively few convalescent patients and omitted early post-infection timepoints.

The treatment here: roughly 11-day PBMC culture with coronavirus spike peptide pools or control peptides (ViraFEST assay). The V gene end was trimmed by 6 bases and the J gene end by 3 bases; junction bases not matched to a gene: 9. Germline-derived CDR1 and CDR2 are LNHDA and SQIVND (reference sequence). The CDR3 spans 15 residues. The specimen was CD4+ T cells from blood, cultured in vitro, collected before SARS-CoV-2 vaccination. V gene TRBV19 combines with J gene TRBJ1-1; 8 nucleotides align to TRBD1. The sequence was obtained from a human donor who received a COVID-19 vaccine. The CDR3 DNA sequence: TGTGCCAGTAGGGGGATGGACAGGGCCCACACTGAAGCTTTCTTT. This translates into CASRGMDRAHTEAFF.